Listed below are T cell receptor beta chains from one sample, sequenced in a study of cytomegalovirus exposure and HLA in healthy donors. Clones were sequenced by immunoSEQ multiplex PCR, and TCRdb holds only the in-frame ones, with some missing. The sample holds more than 95,000 clones, less than 85% seen once. Input material: PBMCs. Receptors originate from a woman aged 18-35 years in good health and CMV-seropositive. Both conserved end residues are part of each CDR3. The D gene is left open where the match is weak. Clone size is given for some rows only: seen once, a few or many times, or a class if the clone is expanded.

v_gene	j_gene	d_gene	abundance	CDR3nt	CDR3aa
TRBV7-9	TRBJ1-1	TRBD1	-	TGTGCCAGCAGCTGGGGGACAGGCGTCGAAGCTTTCTTT	CASSWGTGVEAFF
TRBV7-9	TRBJ1-1	TRBD1	-	TGTGCCAGCAGCTTTTCGGGACAGGTGAACACTGAAGCTTTCTTT	CASSFSGQVNTEAFF
TRBV5-1	TRBJ2-5	-	once	TGCGCCAGCAGCTCGACAGCTACCCAAGAGACCCAGTACTTC	CASSSTATQETQYF
TRBV19	TRBJ2-7	TRBD1	-	TGTGCCAGTAGTATCTTGGGACAGGGCAACGAGCAGTACTTC	CASSILGQGNEQYF
TRBV5-1	TRBJ2-1	TRBD1	-	TGCGCCAGCAGCTTCGGACAGGGCAATGAGCAGTTCTTC	CASSFGQGNEQFF
TRBV10-3	TRBJ2-7	TRBD2	-	TGTGCCATCAGTGCTGCGACTAGCGGGGCTTGGGAGCAGTACTTC	CAISAATSGAWEQYF
TRBV30	TRBJ1-3	-	-	TGTGCCTGGAATCGAGTGAGCTCTGGAAACACCATATATTTT	CAWNRVSSGNTIYF
TRBV7-8	TRBJ1-4	-	once	TGTGCCAGCAGCCCCGATGAGGGAGGCGAAAAACTGTTTTTT	CASSPDEGGEKLFF
TRBV10-2	TRBJ2-7	-	-	TGCGCCAGCAGTCCTTGGACTGTGGAGTACGAGCAGTACTTC	CASSPWTVEYEQYF
TRBV29-1	TRBJ2-1	TRBD2	-	TGCAGCGCTGGGGGGAGCGGGAGCCTCAATGAGCAGTTCTTC	CSAGGSGSLNEQFF
TRBV7-2	TRBJ1-1	-	-	TGTGCCAGCAGCTTAGGCGCGGGGGCGAACACTGAAGCTTTCTTT	CASSLGAGANTEAFF
TRBV6-1	TRBJ2-7	TRBD2	-	TGTGCCAGCAGTGATCGGCTAGCGGGGGGCTACGAGCAGTACTTC	CASSDRLAGGYEQYF
TRBV7-2	TRBJ2-1	-	-	TGTGCCAGCAGCTTAAGTTCAGGGACACACTACAATGAGCAGTTCTTC	CASSLSSGTHYNEQFF
TRBV27	TRBJ2-1	TRBD1	few	TGTGCCAGCAGTTTATATACAGGGGAGAATGAGCAGTTCTTC	CASSLYTGENEQFF
TRBV6-1	TRBJ2-2	TRBD1	-	TGTGCCAGCACCGGGACAGGGACCGGGGAGCTGTTTTTT	CASTGTGTGELFF
TRBV7-9	TRBJ2-5	-	once	TGTGCCAGCAGCTTAGACCCCGGGTACCAAGAGACCCAGTACTTC	CASSLDPGYQETQYF
TRBV9	TRBJ1-1	-	-	TGTGCCAGCAGCGCCCCGGTGAACACTGAAGCTTTCTTT	CASSAPVNTEAFF
TRBV18	TRBJ2-3	TRBD2	once	TGTGCCAGCTCACCACTAGCGGGCCTCACAGATACGCAGTATTTT	CASSPLAGLTDTQYF
TRBV10-1	TRBJ2-5	-	once	TGCGCCAGCTCACTCAGGGGCGCGGAGACCCAGTACTTC	CASSLRGAETQYF